This TCR beta chain was documented in a study of OX40 agonist ivuxolimab in advanced cancers. Sequencing used immunoSEQ multiplex PCR; TCRdb keeps in-frame clones, though not all of them. The sample contains about 67,000 clones, just over 90% of which appear only once. The sequencing here drew on CD4+ or CD8+ T cells sorted from blood, taken in a trial of the OX40 agonist ivuxolimab. This TCR derives from an adult with an advanced solid tumor such as melanoma, head and neck, liver or kidney cancer.

In DNA, the CDR3 is TGTGCCAGCAACAGGGGCCCAGACTCACCCCTCCACTTT. Its translation: CASNRGPDSPLHF. The chain is built from TRBV6-1 and TRBJ1-6; 7 nucleotides agree with TRBD1. CDR1 is MNHNS, CDR2 SASEGT, per germline. Germline trimming cut 7 bases from V and 10 bases from J; bases unmatched to any gene: 7. The CDR3 consists of 13 residues.